This T cell receptor beta chain originates from a study of T cell changes during pregnancy in multiple sclerosis. J lost 5 bases, V lost 0 bases, and 7 bases had no gene match. Germline assignment: CDR1 LGHNA and CDR2 YNFKEQ. This CDR3 is built from 16 residues. This table comes from immunoSEQ multiplex PCR, and its TCRdb copy is limited to in-frame clones, with some not included. The sample contains about 86,000 clones, 75% to 95% of which appear only once. The clonotype comes from a female donor in good health, enrolled as a control in a pregnancy study. Sequenced here: peripheral blood, sampled in the first trimester of pregnancy. This chain connects TRBV4-2 to TRBJ2-7; 10 bases match TRBD2. Here the CDR3 reads CASSQEPGTSVHEQYF. The CDR3 DNA reads as TGTGCCAGCAGCCAAGAACCCGGGACTAGCGTCCACGAGCAGTACTTC.